The 16 T cell receptor beta chains reported below all come from one sample, sequenced in a study of human T cells and chemical hapten exposure. As to time point: pre-sensitization, week 0. Stated treatment: therapeutic diphenylcyclopropenone sensitization with weekly scalp DPC. Whole blood, unfractionated, served as the material for total RNA extraction. In TCRdb, the RACE reads were re-called with MiXCR into one record per CDR3 protein. The sample has tens of thousands of distinct CDR3 sequences; 10% to 13% are singletons. The sequences come from whole blood, collected in connection with sensitization to the hapten diphenylcyclopropenone (DPC). These receptors all come from a man in his fifties or sixties with alopecia areata. Some clones in this sample may be carry-over from other donors' samples.

This clonotype appeared many times. The chain is built from TRBV29-1 and TRBJ2-5; 10 bases align to TRBD2. The CDR3 loop spans 13 amino acids. V shed 4 bases, J shed 5 bases, and the junction held 4 bases outside the gene matches. Germline loops: CDR1 SQVTM, CDR2 ANQGSEA. DNA for the CDR3: TGCAGCGTTGTGCTAGCGGGAGCGGAGACCCAGTACTTC. It yields the protein CSVVLAGAETQYF.

This clonotype was seen a handful of times. This chain uses TRBV29-1 with TRBJ2-2; a possible D gene is TRBD1 (5 bases). The germline CDR1 and CDR2 sequences are SQVTM and ANQGSEA. Between the trimmed V and J ends, which lost 6 bases and 1 base, there was a span of 6 bases. CDR3 size: 12 residues. The DNA of the CDR3 is TGCAGCGTCCAGGGGAACACCGGGGAGCTGTTTTTT. Protein product: CSVQGNTGELFF.

The chain employs TRBV29-1 and TRBJ2-5; D gene ambiguous. There are 12 residues in the CDR3. V was cut by 6 bases and J by 5 bases, with 13 bases left in between. Germline CDR1 SQVTM, CDR2 ANQGSEA. The CDR3 DNA reads as TGCAGCGTCCTAGGGCTTACGGAGACCCAGTACTTC. Amino acids: CSVLGLTETQYF.

This clonotype showed up many times. The V and J genes are TRBV10-1 and TRBJ2-5; D is uncertain. Looked up from germline, CDR1 is WNHNN and CDR2 is SYGVQD (reference sequence). Trimming shortened V by 3 bases and J by 5 bases, and 10 bases separated the two germline ends. The CDR3 length is 13 residues. The CDR3 spells CASSEFFGETQYF. The DNA of the CDR3 is TGCGCCAGCAGTGAATTCTTTGGTGAGACCCAGTACTTC.

This clonotype was counted between two and nine times. The CDR3, as DNA: TGCAGCGTTGATGGACAGAGAGAGACCCAGTACTTC. As protein: CSVDGQRETQYF. The chain couples TRBV29-1 to TRBJ2-5; possible D gene TRBD1, 6 bases. CDR3 length equals 12 residues. The germline V and J ends were trimmed by 3 bases and 4 bases, with 9 bases remaining between them. Per germline, CDR1 SQVTM and CDR2 ANQGSEA.

The sample holds many counts of this clonotype. The chain is built from TRBV28 and TRBJ2-2, with D unclear. The CDR3 runs to 11 residues. Germline V lookup: CDR1 MDHEN, CDR2 SYDVKM. The CDR3 sequence: CAAVENGELFF. DNA of the CDR3: TGTGCTGCAGTGGAGAACGGGGAGCTGTTTTTT.

This clonotype was counted only a few times. The gene calls are TRBV6-1 and TRBJ2-4; D is perhaps TRBD1 or TRBD2 (6 bases each). Germline-derived CDR1 and CDR2 are MNHNS and SASEGT. The CDR3 runs 16 residues. Trimming removed 2 bases from V and 2 bases from J, with 13 bases in between. The CDR3 region is CASSELGGTTKNIQYF. The DNA of the CDR3 is TGTGCCAGCAGTGAATTGGGCGGGACAACCAAAAACATTCAGTACTTC.

This clonotype was picked up many times. The chain couples TRBV5-1 to TRBJ2-1; TRBD2 is a possible D gene (6 bases). V lost 4 bases and J 2 bases, leaving 10 bases between the germline ends. The CDR3 is made up of 14 amino acids. Germline CDR1 is SGHRS and CDR2 is YFSETQ. CDR3 in amino acids: CASSPGGTYNEQFF. CDR3 nucleotides: TGCGCCAGCAGCCCTGGGGGGACCTACAATGAGCAGTTCTTC.

The chain has TRBV5-1 and TRBJ2-3; TRBD1 matches at 8 bases. Per the germline V gene, CDR1 is SGHRS and CDR2 is YFSETQ. V was clipped by 3 bases and J by 4 bases; unmatched bases: 4. The CDR3 has 14 amino acids. For the CDR3, the DNA is TGCGCCAGCAGCTCAGGACAGGGCTCAGATACGCAGTATTTT. Its translation is CASSSGQGSDTQYF.

This clonotype was seen repeatedly, ten times or more. The V gene is TRBV3-2, the J gene TRBJ2-7; the table's TRBD1 call for D was not verified on the DNA. TRBV3-2 has pseudogene status. The CDR3 runs to 16 residues. CDR3 sequence (DNA): TGTGCCAGCAGCCAAGACAGGGACAGGGTCCTCTACGAGCAGTACTTC. Amino acids: CASSQDRDRVLYEQYF.

CDR3 residues: CSARDPGTSGKDTQYF. The DNA for the CDR3 is TGCAGTGCTAGAGATCCAGGGACTAGCGGGAAGGATACGCAGTATTTT. The chain joins TRBV20-1 to TRBJ2-3; TRBD2 matches 13 bases. This CDR3 is built from 16 residues. The germline V gene has CDR1 DFQATT and CDR2 SNEGSKA (reference sequence). Unmatched junction bases numbered 6, after V lost 0 bases and J lost 6 bases.

This clonotype showed up many times. The genes are TRBV29-1 and TRBJ1-5; no firm D call. The CDR3 consists of 13 residues. The germline gives CDR1 SQVTM, CDR2 ANQGSEA. Trimming stripped 5 bases from V and 2 bases from J, with 10 bases between. CDR3 in amino acids: CSVRRDGNQPQHF. CDR3 nucleotides: TGCAGCGTTCGAAGGGATGGCAATCAGCCCCAGCATTTT.

This chain uses TRBV25-1 with TRBJ1-2; perhaps TRBD1 as D (6 bases). This CDR3 has 13 residues. V was pared by 6 bases and J by 4 bases, with 12 bases between. CDR1 and CDR2 from the germline V gene are MGHDK and SYGVNS. CDR3 amino acids: CASSPTGFYGYTF. The DNA for the CDR3 is TGTGCCAGCAGCCCAACAGGGTTCTATGGCTACACCTTC.

This clonotype was observed many times. V is TRBV19 and J is TRBJ2-3; a weak D match, TRBD2 (6 bases). CDR3 length: 15 residues. CDR1 is LNHDA and CDR2 is SQIVND in the germline V gene (reference sequence). The ends were cut back, 1 base at V and 0 bases at J, with 8 bases in the middle. The CDR3 loop reads CASSIAGTSTDTQYF. CDR3 sequence (DNA): TGTGCCAGTAGTATAGCCGGGACTAGCACAGATACGCAGTATTTT.

This clonotype was observed a handful of times. The chain has TRBV18 and TRBJ2-7; D is unclear. There are 14 residues in the CDR3. Germline V lookup: CDR1 KGHSH, CDR2 LQKENI. The germline V and J ends were trimmed by 3 bases and 6 bases, with 15 bases remaining between them. The CDR3 is CASSPVGPKGEQYF. The CDR3 DNA sequence: TGTGCCAGCTCACCGGTGGGTCCTAAGGGCGAGCAGTACTTC.

This clonotype showed up many times. V is TRBV12-3 or TRBV12-4 and J is TRBJ2-5, with D possibly TRBD2 on 5 matching bases. The ends were cut back, 6 bases at V and 1 base at J, with 12 bases in the middle. CDR3 length equals 14 residues. The CDR3 protein is CASSQRVTQETQYF. In nucleotides, the CDR3 is TGTGCCAGCAGCCAGAGGGTTACCCAAGAGACCCAGTACTTC.